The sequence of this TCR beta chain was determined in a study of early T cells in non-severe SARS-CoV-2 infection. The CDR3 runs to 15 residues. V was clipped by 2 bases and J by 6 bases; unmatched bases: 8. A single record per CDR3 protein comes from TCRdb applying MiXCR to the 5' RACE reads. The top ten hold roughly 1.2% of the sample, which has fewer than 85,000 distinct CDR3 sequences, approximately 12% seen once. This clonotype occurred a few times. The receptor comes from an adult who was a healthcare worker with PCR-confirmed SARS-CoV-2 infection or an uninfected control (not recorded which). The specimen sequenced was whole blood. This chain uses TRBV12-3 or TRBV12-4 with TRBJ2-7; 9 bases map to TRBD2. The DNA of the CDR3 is TGTGCCAGCAGTTTAAAGCGACTAGCGGCCGCCGAGCAGTACTTC. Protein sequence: CASSLKRLAAAEQYF.